The next 10 T cell receptor beta chains were all read from a single sample in a study of blood T cell repertoires in COVID-19. Clones were read by immunoSEQ multiplex PCR, and TCRdb kept only the in-frame ones, dropping some. The sample gives roughly 150,000 clones, 75% to 90% of which show up once; around 15% is in the top ten. The specimen was peripheral blood. Source of these receptors: a woman aged 35 to 49 with acute or convalescent COVID-19.

The rearrangement links TRBV10-2 to TRBJ1-1; 9 bases agree with TRBD1. The CDR3 runs 16 residues. V was pared by 8 bases and J by 4 bases, with 14 bases of the junction left unmatched. Germline lookup yields CDR1 WSHSY and CDR2 SAAADI. The CDR3 here is CASEGGQGNIVTEAFF. The CDR3 DNA follows: TGCGCCAGCGAGGGAGGACAGGGGAATATTGTCACTGAAGCTTTCTTT.

The gene calls are TRBV7-8 and TRBJ2-3, with a weak D call TRBD2 (5 bases). Trimming took 3 bases from V and 3 from J, leaving 7 bases between them. The CDR3 contains 13 residues. In germline, CDR1 is SGHVS, CDR2 FQNEAQ. CDR3 loop: CASSFGETDTQYF. The CDR3 DNA follows: TGTGCCAGCAGCTTCGGGGAGACAGATACGCAGTATTTT.

This clone was detected once. The chain carries TRBV9 and TRBJ2-1, with D perhaps TRBD1 (6 bases). Germline values: CDR1 SGDLS, CDR2 YYNGEE. V was trimmed by 4 bases and J by 6 bases, leaving 17 bases between them. The CDR3 sequence is 15 residues long. CDR3 region: CASSRGQGMVNEQFF. The CDR3 nucleotides are TGTGCCAGCAGCAGAGGCCAGGGGATGGTCAATGAGCAGTTCTTC.

This rearrangement joins TRBV25-1 to TRBJ1-4; 7 bases align to TRBD1. Germline CDR1 and CDR2: MGHDK and SYGVNS. With 6 bases clipped from V and 2 bases from J, the junction kept 12 bases outside the gene matches. The CDR3 is made up of 17 amino acids. In DNA, the CDR3 is TGTGCCAGCAGCGAAAGACAGGGAAGTGGGACTAATGAAAAACTGTTTTTT. Translation: CASSERQGSGTNEKLFF.

The V gene is TRBV6-1, the J gene TRBJ2-1; 8 bases match TRBD1. J lost 4 bases, V lost 4 bases, and 15 bases had no gene match. There are 18 residues in the CDR3. Germline V gene data show CDR1 as MNHNS and CDR2 as SASEGT. In DNA, the CDR3 is TGTGCCAGCAGTGGAAAGCCGCTCCGGGGGACAGGATACAATGAGCAGTTCTTC. It codes for CASSGKPLRGTGYNEQFF.

The chain combines TRBV5-4 with TRBJ2-7, with 9 positions matching TRBD1. CDR3 length: 15 amino acids. Germline CDR1 SGHNT, CDR2 YYREEE (reference sequence). Trimming removed 2 bases from V and 2 bases from J; junction bases left unmatched: 5. CDR3 coding DNA: TGTGCCAGCAGCTTTGGGACAGGGAGGACCTACGAGCAGTACTTC. Amino acids: CASSFGTGRTYEQYF.

This chain uses TRBV7-2 with TRBJ1-2; the D gene is possibly TRBD1 (5 bases). V lost 1 base to trimming and J lost 5 bases, with 8 bases between them. CDR1 SGHTA and CDR2 FQGNSA come from the germline V gene. This CDR3 is 13 amino acids long. CDR3: CASSLEQEYGYTF. The CDR3 DNA sequence: TGTGCCAGCAGCTTAGAACAGGAGTATGGCTACACCTTC.

V usage is TRBV14 and J usage is TRBJ1-2; possible D gene TRBD1, 5 bases. V was clipped by 0 bases and J by 5 bases, with 13 bases between them. The CDR3 contains 15 residues. Germline CDR1 reads SGHDN; CDR2 reads FVKESK. CDR3 sequence (DNA): TGTGCCAGCAGCCAAGAGTCTGGGCAGGGTTATGGCTACACCTTC. As protein: CASSQESGQGYGYTF.

The chain combines TRBV5-1 with TRBJ2-5; tentatively, D is TRBD2 (6 bases). The CDR3 has 13 residues. V was cut by 1 base and J by 6 bases, with 10 bases left in between. Germline V gene sequence: CDR1 SGHRS, CDR2 YFSETQ. The CDR3 reads CASSLSGEKTQYF. Here the CDR3 DNA reads TGCGCCAGCAGCTTGTCGGGGGAAAAGACCCAGTACTTC.

This rearrangement joins TRBV11-3 to TRBJ1-4; tentative D call: TRBD1 (6 bases). The CDR3 runs to 14 residues. V lost 5 bases, J lost 9 bases, and 16 bases lay in between. CDR1 is SGHNT, CDR2 YENEEA, per germline. Here the CDR3 DNA reads TGTGCCAGCAGCCCGCCCGGACAGAGCAAAAAACTGTTTTTT. Protein sequence: CASSPPGQSKKLFF.